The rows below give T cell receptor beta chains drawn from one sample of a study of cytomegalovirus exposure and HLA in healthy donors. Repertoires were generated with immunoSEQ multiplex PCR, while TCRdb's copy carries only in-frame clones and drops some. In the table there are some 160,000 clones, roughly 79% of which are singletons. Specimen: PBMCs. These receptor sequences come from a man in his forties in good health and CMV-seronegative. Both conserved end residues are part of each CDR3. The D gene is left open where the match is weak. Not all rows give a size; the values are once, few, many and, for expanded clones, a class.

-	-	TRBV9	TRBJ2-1	TGTGCCAGCAGCGTAGCCTCTGGTAGGTACGACTGGGAGGACAATGAGCAGTTCTTC	CASSVASGRYDWEDNEQFF
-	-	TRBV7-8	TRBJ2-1	TGTGCCAGCAGCTTGGGGCAGGGCGCGAACTCCTACAATGAGCAGTTCTTC	CASSLGQGANSYNEQFF
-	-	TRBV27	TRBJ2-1	TGTGCCAGCAGTTTAGTGGGGGGGCCCAATGAGCAGTTCTTC	CASSLVGGPNEQFF
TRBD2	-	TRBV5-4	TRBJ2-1	TGTGCCAGCAGCTATGTTGTGACTAGCGGTTACAATGAGCAGTTCTTC	CASSYVVTSGYNEQFF
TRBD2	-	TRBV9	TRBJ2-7	TGTGCCAGCAGCGTAGAAGCGGGAGGCCCCTACGAGCAGTACTTC	CASSVEAGGPYEQYF
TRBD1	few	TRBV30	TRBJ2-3	TGTGCCTGGGGACAGGGGGCAGATACGCAGTATTTT	CAWGQGADTQYF
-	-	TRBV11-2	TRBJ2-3	TGTGCCAGCAGCTTCAGGGGCCGCGTCAGTGGTACAGATACGCAGTATTTT	CASSFRGRVSGTDTQYF
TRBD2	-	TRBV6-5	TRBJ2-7	TGTGCCAGTCGGAGAGGGACTAGTACCTACGAGCAGTACTTC	CASRRGTSTYEQYF
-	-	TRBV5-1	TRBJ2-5	TGCGCCAGTACACAGGGTGAGGTTCGAGAGATCACAGACTTC	CASTQGEVREITDF
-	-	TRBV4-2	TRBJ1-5	TGTGCCAGCAGCGCTGGGAGGAAGGGTCAGCCCCAGCATTTT	CASSAGRKGQPQHF
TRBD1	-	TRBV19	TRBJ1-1	TGTGCCACCCACGACAGGGCGACTGAAGCTTTCTTT	CATHDRATEAFF
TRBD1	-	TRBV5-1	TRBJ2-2	TGCGCCAGCGAGGGACAGGGGACCGGGGAGCTGTTTTTT	CASEGQGTGELFF
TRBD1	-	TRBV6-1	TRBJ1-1	TGTGCCAGCAGCCAACAGGGGCACCCTACTGAAGCTTTCTTT	CASSQQGHPTEAFF
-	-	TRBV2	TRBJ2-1	TGTGCCAGCAGTCAAGACAGGGAGGGTGAGCAGTTCTTC	CASSQDREGEQFF
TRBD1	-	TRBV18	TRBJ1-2	TGTGCCAGCTCCTACTGGGGACAGGGGACTAACTATGGCTACACCTTC	CASSYWGQGTNYGYTF
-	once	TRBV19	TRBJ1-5	TGTGCCAGTAGTATTAGACAGCCGAATCAGCCCCAGCATTTT	CASSIRQPNQPQHF
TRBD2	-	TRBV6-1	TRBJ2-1	TGTGCCAGCAGTGTCCAAATACTAGCGGGACACCCCTCAGGGAATGAGCAGTTCTTC	CASSVQILAGHPSGNEQFF
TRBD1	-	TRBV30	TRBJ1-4	TGTGCCTGGAGCGTGTCGACAGGGGTCCCTGAAAAACTGTTTTTT	CAWSVSTGVPEKLFF